The 27 T cell receptor beta chains given below trace back to one sample, sequenced in a study of control samples from healthy donors and cancer patients. Measured with immunoSEQ multiplex PCR; TCRdb has only the in-frame clones, and not every one. This sample has tens of thousands of clones; about nine tenths occur once, and the top ten carry about 14%. Sequenced material: PBMCs. These receptor sequences come from a man aged 60 to 75 with head and neck cancer.

The chain combines TRBV3-1 (or the pseudogene TRBV3-2) with TRBJ2-3, with D possibly matching TRBD2 (7 bases). The germline V gene encodes CDR1 LGHDT and CDR2 YNNKEL (reference sequence). V lost 11 bases and J 3 bases, leaving 15 bases between the germline ends. The CDR3 extends over 13 amino acids. CDR3 sequence reads: CAGTTGRTDTQYF. The DNA for the CDR3 is TGTGCCGGGACTACAGGGAGGACAGATACGCAGTATTTT.

V and J are TRBV10-3 and TRBJ1-2, with D maybe TRBD1 (6 bases). The V end lost 8 bases, the J end lost 3 bases, and 13 bases lay between the germline ends. Germline CDR1 is ENHRY and CDR2 is SYGVKD. This CDR3 contains 13 residues. CDR3 DNA sequence: TGTGCCATCTCTGTGGACAGCTACTATGGCTACACCTTC. It yields the protein CAISVDSYYGYTF.

The chain couples TRBV7-9 to TRBJ2-1; D possibly matches TRBD1 or TRBD2 (5 bases each). Germline assignment: CDR1 SEHNR and CDR2 FQNEAQ (reference sequence). This CDR3 has 19 residues. Trimming took off 0 bases at V and 6 bases at J, with 24 bases between the two ends. The CDR3 protein is CASSLANLRRDRRSNEQFF. In DNA form, the CDR3 reads TGTGCCAGCAGCTTAGCGAACCTCCGACGGGACCGACGTAGCAATGAGCAGTTCTTC.

This rearrangement joins TRBV5-1 to TRBJ1-1, with D uncertain. The CDR3 length is 15 residues. Germline CDR1 and CDR2: SGHRS and YFSETQ. The V gene lost 0 bases and the J gene lost 1 base, with 10 bases spanning the gap. The CDR3 sequence: CASSLAETQNTEAFF. CDR3 in DNA: TGCGCCAGCAGCTTGGCCGAAACACAGAACACTGAAGCTTTCTTT.

The V call is TRBV5-1, the J call TRBJ2-2, with D possibly being TRBD1 (6 bases). CDR1 and CDR2 (germline): SGHRS, YFSETQ. The V end lost 4 bases, the J end lost 6 bases, and 16 bases lay between the germline ends. The CDR3 contains 15 residues. Written as DNA, the CDR3 is TGCGCCAGCAGCGGCAAGGGGGTAGTGGCCGGGGAGCTGTTTTTT. Its translation: CASSGKGVVAGELFF.

V usage is TRBV29-1 and J usage is TRBJ2-3; 8 bases agree with TRBD2. CDR3 length equals 15 residues. With V trimmed by 6 bases and J by 1 base, 9 bases remained unmatched. The germline V gene encodes CDR1 SQVTM and CDR2 ANQGSEA. CDR3 nucleotides: TGCAGCGTAGACCGGAGCGGGAGTGGCACAGATACGCAGTATTTT. Protein: CSVDRSGSGTDTQYF.

CDR3 region: CSASFSSQGAEQYF. CDR3 nucleotides: TGCAGTGCTAGTTTCTCCAGCCAAGGTGCCGAGCAGTACTTC. The chain is built from TRBV20-1 and TRBJ2-7; D is uncertain. The V and J ends lost 3 bases and 6 bases respectively, with 18 bases between them. CDR1 DFQATT and CDR2 SNEGSKA come from the germline V gene (reference sequence). This CDR3 spans 14 amino acids.

This clone was observed once. V and J are TRBV11-2 and TRBJ2-4; D gene unclear. The CDR3 has 15 amino acids. The germline V gene has CDR1 SGHAT and CDR2 FQNNGV. V shed 2 bases and J shed 1 base, with 9 bases lying between them. The CDR3 sequence: CASSLFGLAKNIQYF. The CDR3 bases are TGTGCCAGCAGCTTATTCGGCCTGGCCAAAAACATTCAGTACTTC.

The V and J genes are TRBV19 and TRBJ1-4; D gene ambiguous. CDR3 length: 14 residues. Germline assignment: CDR1 LNHDA and CDR2 SQIVND (reference sequence). V lost 4 bases and J 8 bases, leaving 14 bases between the germline ends. Written as DNA, the CDR3 is TGTGCCAGTAGTACCCGGACCCAGCGGGAAAAACTGTTTTTT. Its protein product is CASSTRTQREKLFF.

V usage is TRBV5-4 and J usage is TRBJ2-1; a possible D gene is TRBD1 (5 bases). Germline-derived CDR1 and CDR2 are SGHNT and YYREEE (reference sequence). This CDR3 has 15 amino acids. V shed 0 bases and J shed 7 bases, with 14 bases lying between them. The DNA of the CDR3 is TGTGCCAGCAGCTTGGAAGGGGCTAGTTCGAATGAGCAGTTCTTC. Translation gives CASSLEGASSNEQFF.

This clone occurred a few times. V is TRBV7-2 and J is TRBJ2-7; 9 bases fit TRBD2. Per the germline V gene, CDR1 is SGHTA and CDR2 is FQGNSA. V trimming: 5 bases; J trimming: 3 bases; junction bases outside the gene matches: 11. This CDR3 is built from 16 residues. The CDR3 reads CASSPLRLAENYEQYF. In nucleotides, the CDR3 is TGTGCCAGCAGCCCCCTTAGACTAGCGGAAAACTACGAGCAGTACTTC. Variable domain in full (rest from reference TRBV7-2 and TRBJ2-7): GAGVSQSPSNKVTEKGKDVELRCDPISGHTALYWYRQSLGQGLEFLIYFQGNSAPDKSGLPSDRFSAERTGGSVSTLTIQRTQQEDSAVYLCASSPLRLAENYEQYFGPGTRLTVT.

J is TRBJ2-6 and V is TRBV19; TRBD1 aligns across 10 bases. The CDR3 spans 19 residues. Germline CDR1 and CDR2: LNHDA and SQIVND (reference sequence). V was pared by 4 bases and J by 0 bases, with 9 bases of the junction left unmatched. DNA of the CDR3: TGTGCCAGTAGTAAGGGTAGCGGGACAGGGGTCTCTGGGGCCAACGTCCTGACTTTC. It is translated as CASSKGSGTGVSGANVLTF. Full variable domain (rest looked up from reference TRBV19 and TRBJ2-6): DGGITQSPKYLFRKEGQNVTLSCEQNLNHDAMYWYRQDPGQGLRLIYYSQIVNDFQKGDIAEGYSVSREKKESFPLTVTSAQKNPTAFYLCASSKGSGTGVSGANVLTFGAGSRLTVL.

The rearrangement links TRBV27 to TRBJ2-7; D gene uncertain. The germline CDR1 and CDR2 sequences are MNHEY and SMNVEV (reference sequence). CDR3 length: 14 residues. V lost 0 bases, J lost 5 bases, and 11 bases lay in between. The CDR3 DNA follows: TGTGCCAGCAGTTTATCGCCCAGCTTCCACGAGCAGTACTTC. Translating it yields CASSLSPSFHEQYF.

The chain uses TRBV4-2 and TRBJ2-7, with 10 bases aligning to TRBD1. The CDR3 extends over 14 amino acids. Germline trimming cut 3 bases from V and 6 bases from J; bases unmatched to any gene: 5. CDR1 is LGHNA and CDR2 is YNFKEQ in the germline V gene. The CDR3, as DNA: TGTGCCAGCAGCCATCCCGGGACAGGGGCCGAGCAGTACTTC. Amino acids: CASSHPGTGAEQYF.

This sequence joins TRBV4-3 and TRBJ2-3; no clear D. This CDR3 is built from 14 residues. The germline V and J ends were trimmed by 1 base and 1 base, with 6 bases remaining between them. From germline, CDR1 is LGHNA and CDR2 YSLEER. The CDR3 is CASSQGRGTDTQYF. CDR3 DNA: TGCGCCAGCAGCCAAGGGCGAGGCACAGATACGCAGTATTTT.

V and J are TRBV29-1 and TRBJ2-7; D possibly corresponds to TRBD2 (5 bases). CDR3 length: 12 residues. V was pared by 5 bases and J by 2 bases, with 10 bases between. Germline values: CDR1 SQVTM, CDR2 ANQGSEA. CDR3: CSVSDGTYEQYF. The CDR3 DNA reads TGCAGCGTTTCAGACGGGACCTACGAGCAGTACTTC.

This chain joins TRBV28 and TRBJ1-4; D perhaps matches TRBD1 (6 bases). Trimming took off 4 bases at V and 0 bases at J, with 15 bases between the two ends. Germline V CDR1 and CDR2: MDHEN, SYDVKM. CDR3 length equals 17 residues. The CDR3 region is CASSSSGDAATNEKLFF. In nucleotides, the CDR3 is TGTGCCAGCAGTTCTTCAGGGGATGCAGCAACTAATGAAAAACTGTTTTTT.

The gene calls are TRBV27 and TRBJ1-1; D is ambiguous. Germline lookup yields CDR1 MNHEY and CDR2 SMNVEV (reference sequence). The germline V and J ends were trimmed by 6 bases and 1 base, with 12 bases remaining between them. The CDR3 has 14 residues. The CDR3 spells CASRPLTGNTEAFF. CDR3 nucleotide sequence: TGTGCCAGCAGACCCCTGACGGGGAACACTGAAGCTTTCTTT.

The chain links TRBV5-1 to TRBJ1-1; D gene uncertain. Trimming took off 0 bases at V and 0 bases at J, with 12 bases between the two ends. There are 16 residues in the CDR3. Germline V gives CDR1 SGHRS, CDR2 YFSETQ. In DNA, the CDR3 is TGCGCCAGCAGCTTGGGGGAGGCAAAGCTGAACACTGAAGCTTTCTTT. Encoded protein: CASSLGEAKLNTEAFF. The full variable domain, its missing parts supplied by reference TRBV5-1 and TRBJ1-1, is KAGVTQTPRYLIKTRGQQVTLSCSPISGHRSVSWYQQTPGQGLQFLFEYFSETQRNKGNFPGRFSGRQFSNSRSEMNVSTLELGDSALYLCASSLGEAKLNTEAFFGQGTRLTVV.

The chain joins TRBV15 to TRBJ2-5, with D maybe TRBD2 (5 bases). CDR3 length: 14 amino acids. Trimming pared 0 bases from V and 3 bases from J, leaving 8 bases between. Germline V lookup: CDR1 LNHNV, CDR2 YYDKDF (reference sequence). The CDR3 DNA is TGTGCCACCAGCAGAGATCGGCGGGAAGAGACCCAGTACTTC. It specifies CATSRDRREETQYF.

This chain uses TRBV3-1 (or the pseudogene TRBV3-2) with TRBJ1-3; tentatively, D is TRBD1 (5 bases). Looked up from germline, CDR1 is LGHDT and CDR2 is YNNKEL (reference sequence). Trimming took off 11 bases at V and 5 bases at J, with 19 bases between the two ends. This CDR3 has 14 amino acids. CDR3: CAYRGMRRRNTIYF. CDR3 nucleotides: TGTGCCTATAGGGGCATGAGGCGCCGAAACACCATATATTTT.

The genes are TRBV27 and TRBJ2-5, with 10 positions matching TRBD1. Germline loops: CDR1 MNHEY, CDR2 SMNVEV (reference sequence). V lost 1 base to trimming and J lost 2 bases; unmatched junction nucleotides: 4. The CDR3 is 16 residues long. CDR3 amino acids: CASSLLTGGSQETQYF. In DNA form, the CDR3 reads TGTGCCAGCAGTTTATTGACAGGGGGCAGTCAAGAGACCCAGTACTTC.

The chain employs TRBV9 and TRBJ1-3, with 9 bases that match TRBD1. The V gene end was trimmed by 3 bases and the J gene end by 0 bases; junction bases not matched to a gene: 7. The germline gives CDR1 SGDLS, CDR2 YYNGEE. The CDR3 is 17 residues long. CDR3 region: CASSGRDRAGSGNTIYF. The CDR3 nucleotides read TGTGCCAGCAGCGGAAGGGACAGGGCCGGCTCTGGAAACACCATATATTTT.

The rearrangement uses TRBV2 and TRBJ2-1, with D perhaps given as TRBD1 or TRBD2 (6 bases each). The germline CDR1 and CDR2 sequences are SNHLY and FYNNEI. The germline V and J ends were trimmed by 5 bases and 9 bases, with 14 bases remaining between them. The CDR3 is 13 residues long. CDR3 in amino acids: CASSLGGLGEQFF. CDR3 bases: TGTGCCAGCAGTTTAGGGGGGTTGGGTGAGCAGTTCTTC.

The genes are TRBV19 and TRBJ2-7, with 7 bases identical to TRBD1. V gave up 5 bases and J gave up 7 bases; unmatched junction bases: 5. CDR1 and CDR2 from the germline V gene are LNHDA and SQIVND (reference sequence). CDR3 length equals 12 residues. The CDR3 coding sequence is TGTGCCAGTAGTTACAGGGGCGGGGAGCAGTACTTC. Its protein product is CASSYRGGEQYF.

V usage is TRBV10-3 and J usage is TRBJ1-5, with 7 bases fitting TRBD1. The germline V gene has CDR1 ENHRY and CDR2 SYGVKD. The CDR3 is 14 amino acids. V shed 3 bases, J shed 5 bases, and the junction held 4 bases outside the gene matches. CDR3 in amino acids: CAISDSTGDQPQHF. DNA of the CDR3: TGTGCCATCAGTGATAGTACAGGGGATCAGCCCCAGCATTTT.

A few counts support this clone. The rearrangement links TRBV2 to TRBJ1-3; D is unclear. V lost 7 bases, J lost 0 bases, and 16 bases lay in between. From germline, CDR1 is SNHLY and CDR2 FYNNEI. The CDR3 is 16 residues long. CDR3: CASTPDRTFSGNTIYF. CDR3 nucleotides: TGTGCCAGCACCCCCGACCGGACTTTCTCTGGAAACACCATATATTTT. Filled out from reference TRBV2 and TRBJ1-3, the complete variable domain reads EPEVTQTPSHQVTQMGQEVILRCVPISNHLYFYWYRQILGQKVEFLVSFYNNEISEKSEIFDDQFSVERPDGSNFTLKIRSTKLEDSAMYFCASTPDRTFSGNTIYFGEGSWLTVV.